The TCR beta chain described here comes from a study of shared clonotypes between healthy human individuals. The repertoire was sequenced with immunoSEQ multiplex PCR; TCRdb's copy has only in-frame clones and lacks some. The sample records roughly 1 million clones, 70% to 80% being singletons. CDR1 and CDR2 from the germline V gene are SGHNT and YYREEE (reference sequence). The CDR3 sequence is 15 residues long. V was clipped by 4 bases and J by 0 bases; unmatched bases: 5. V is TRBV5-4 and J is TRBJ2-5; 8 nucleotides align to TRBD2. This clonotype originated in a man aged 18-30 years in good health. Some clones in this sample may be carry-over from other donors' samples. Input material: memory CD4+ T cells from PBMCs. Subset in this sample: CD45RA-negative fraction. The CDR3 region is CASSLAGTHQETQYF. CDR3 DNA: TGTGCCAGCAGCCTAGCGGGTACCCACCAAGAGACCCAGTACTTC.